Shown below are 2 T cell receptor beta chains from a single sample sequenced in a study of shared clonotypes between healthy human individuals. The table came from immunoSEQ multiplex PCR; TCRdb's copy has only in-frame clones and leaves some out. The sample contains around 2.3 million clones, 95% of which appear only once. What was sequenced was naive CD4+ T cells sorted from blood. Noted subset: CD45RA+ positively selected. Every receptor here comes from a young man in good health.

This clone showed up just once. This rearrangement joins TRBV7-6 to TRBJ1-5; D is unclear. Trimming took 1 base from V and 5 from J, leaving 6 bases between them. Germline V gene lookup returns CDR1 SGHVS and CDR2 FNYEAQ. This CDR3 has 13 residues. As DNA, the CDR3 is TGTGCCAGCAGCTTAGGAGAGGATCAGCCCCAGCATTTT. It translates to CASSLGEDQPQHF.

The CDR3: CAAGTRGDEQYF. Here the CDR3 DNA reads TGTGCGGCGGGGACTAGAGGTGACGAGCAGTACTTC. The J gene is TRBJ2-7, the V gene TRBV25-1; 8 bases are a match to TRBD2. The CDR3 sequence is 12 residues long. Per the germline V gene, CDR1 is MGHDK and CDR2 is SYGVNS.